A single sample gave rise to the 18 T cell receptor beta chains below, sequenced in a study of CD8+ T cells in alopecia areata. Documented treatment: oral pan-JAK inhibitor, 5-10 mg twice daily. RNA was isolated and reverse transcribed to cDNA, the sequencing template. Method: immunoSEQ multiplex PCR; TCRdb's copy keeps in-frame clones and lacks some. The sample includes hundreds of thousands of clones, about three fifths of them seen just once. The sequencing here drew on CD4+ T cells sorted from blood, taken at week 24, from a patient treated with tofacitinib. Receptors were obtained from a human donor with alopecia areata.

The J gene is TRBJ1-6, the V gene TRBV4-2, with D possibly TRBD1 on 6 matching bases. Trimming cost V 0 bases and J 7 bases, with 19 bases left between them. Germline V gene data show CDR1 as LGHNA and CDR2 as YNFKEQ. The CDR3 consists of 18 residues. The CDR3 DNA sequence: TGTGCCAGCAGCCAAGAGATACAGGGTAGAACGTTAAATTCACCCCTCCACTTT. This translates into CASSQEIQGRTLNSPLHF.

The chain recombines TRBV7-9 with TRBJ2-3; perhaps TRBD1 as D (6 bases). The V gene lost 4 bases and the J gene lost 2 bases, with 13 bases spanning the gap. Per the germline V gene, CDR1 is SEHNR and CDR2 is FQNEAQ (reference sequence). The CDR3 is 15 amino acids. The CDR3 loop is CASSSSDRNTDTQYF. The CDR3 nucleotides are TGTGCCAGCAGCTCCTCGGACAGAAACACAGATACGCAGTATTTT.

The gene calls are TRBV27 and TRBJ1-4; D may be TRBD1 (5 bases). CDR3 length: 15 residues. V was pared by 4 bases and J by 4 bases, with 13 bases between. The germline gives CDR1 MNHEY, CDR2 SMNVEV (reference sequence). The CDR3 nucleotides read TGTGCCAGCAGTTCCAAGGGGCTCGGTAATGAAAAACTGTTTTTT. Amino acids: CASSSKGLGNEKLFF.

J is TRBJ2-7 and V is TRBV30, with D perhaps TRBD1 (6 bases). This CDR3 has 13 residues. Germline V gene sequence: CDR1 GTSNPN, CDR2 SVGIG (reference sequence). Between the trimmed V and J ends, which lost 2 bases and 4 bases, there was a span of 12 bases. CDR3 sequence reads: CAWSSVQGYEQYF. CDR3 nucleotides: TGTGCCTGGAGTTCTGTCCAGGGGTACGAGCAGTACTTC.

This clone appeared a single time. The CDR3 is CAISGIPGTGGHTEAFF. CDR3 nucleotide sequence: TGTGCCATCAGTGGTATACCCGGGACAGGGGGACACACTGAAGCTTTCTTT. The chain is built from TRBV10-3 and TRBJ1-1, with 11 bases identical to TRBD1. CDR1 is ENHRY, CDR2 SYGVKD, per germline. Losses at the gene ends were 4 bases for V and 3 bases for J; bases not matched to a gene: 10. The CDR3 is made up of 17 amino acids.

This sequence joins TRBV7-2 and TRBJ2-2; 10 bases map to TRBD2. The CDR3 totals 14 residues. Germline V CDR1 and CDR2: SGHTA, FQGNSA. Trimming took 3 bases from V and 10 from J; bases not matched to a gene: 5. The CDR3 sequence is CASSFERGGAELFF. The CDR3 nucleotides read TGTGCCAGCAGCTTCGAGCGGGGGGGCGCGGAGCTGTTTTTT.

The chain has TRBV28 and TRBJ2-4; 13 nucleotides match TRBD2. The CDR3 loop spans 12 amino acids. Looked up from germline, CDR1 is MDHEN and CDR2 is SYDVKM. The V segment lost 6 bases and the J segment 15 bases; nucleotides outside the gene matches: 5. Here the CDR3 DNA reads TGTGCCAGCAGCCGCCGACTAGCGGGGGGGTACTTC. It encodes CASSRRLAGGYF.

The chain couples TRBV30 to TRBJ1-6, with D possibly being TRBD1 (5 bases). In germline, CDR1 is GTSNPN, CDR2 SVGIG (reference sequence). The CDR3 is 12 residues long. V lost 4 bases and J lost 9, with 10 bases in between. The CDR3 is CAWIRDGSPLHF. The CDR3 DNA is TGTGCCTGGATCCGGGACGGTTCACCCCTCCACTTT.

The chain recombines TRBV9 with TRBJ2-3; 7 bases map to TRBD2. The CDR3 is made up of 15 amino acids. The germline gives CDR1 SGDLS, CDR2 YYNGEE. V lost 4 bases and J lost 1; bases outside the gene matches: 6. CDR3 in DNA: TGTGCCAGCAGCCGGGAGCGGGGCGGCACAGATACGCAGTATTTT. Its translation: CASSRERGGTDTQYF.

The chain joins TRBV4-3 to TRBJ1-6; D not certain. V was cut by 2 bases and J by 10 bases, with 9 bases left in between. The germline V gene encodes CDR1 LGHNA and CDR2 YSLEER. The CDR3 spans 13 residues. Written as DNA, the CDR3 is TGCGCCAGCAGCCAATGGGGTGGATCACCCCTCCACTTT. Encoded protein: CASSQWGGSPLHF.

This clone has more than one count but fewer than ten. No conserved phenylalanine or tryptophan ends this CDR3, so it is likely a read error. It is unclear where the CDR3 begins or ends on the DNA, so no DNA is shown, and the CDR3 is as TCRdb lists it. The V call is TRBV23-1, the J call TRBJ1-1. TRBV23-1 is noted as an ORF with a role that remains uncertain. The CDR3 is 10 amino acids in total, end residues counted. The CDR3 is CASSLKLGGR.

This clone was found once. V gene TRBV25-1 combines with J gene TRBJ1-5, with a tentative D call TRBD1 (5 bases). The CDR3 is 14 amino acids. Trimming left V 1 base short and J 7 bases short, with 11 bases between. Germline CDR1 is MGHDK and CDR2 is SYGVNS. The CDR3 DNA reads TGTGCCAGCAGTGAATTTGGGGCGAGACAGCCCCAGCATTTT. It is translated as CASSEFGARQPQHF.

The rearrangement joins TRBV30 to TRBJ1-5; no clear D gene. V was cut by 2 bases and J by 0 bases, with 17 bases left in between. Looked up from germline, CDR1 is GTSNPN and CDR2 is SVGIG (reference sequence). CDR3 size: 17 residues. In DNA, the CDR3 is TGTGCCTGGAGTAACCGGGCCCTGGGGAATAGCAATCAGCCCCAGCATTTT. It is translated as CAWSNRALGNSNQPQHF.

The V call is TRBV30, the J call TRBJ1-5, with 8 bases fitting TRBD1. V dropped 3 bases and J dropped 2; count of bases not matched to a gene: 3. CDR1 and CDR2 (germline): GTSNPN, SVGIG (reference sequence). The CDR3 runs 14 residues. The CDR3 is CAWSEDRGNQPQHF. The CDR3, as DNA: TGTGCCTGGAGCGAGGACAGGGGCAATCAGCCCCAGCATTTT.

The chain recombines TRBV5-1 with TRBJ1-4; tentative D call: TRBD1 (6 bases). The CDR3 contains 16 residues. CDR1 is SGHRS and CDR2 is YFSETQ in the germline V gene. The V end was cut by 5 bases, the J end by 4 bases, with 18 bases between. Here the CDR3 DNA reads TGCGCCAGCAGATTTGGGTATCAGGGGATTAATGAAAAACTGTTTTTT. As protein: CASRFGYQGINEKLFF.

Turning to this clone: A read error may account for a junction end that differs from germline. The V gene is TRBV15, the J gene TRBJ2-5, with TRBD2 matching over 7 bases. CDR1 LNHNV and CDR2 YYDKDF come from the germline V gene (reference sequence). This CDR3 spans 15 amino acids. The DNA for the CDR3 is TGTGCCACCAGCCGAGATGGGGGGGAACGGGAGACCCAGTACTTC. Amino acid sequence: CATSRDGGERETQYF.

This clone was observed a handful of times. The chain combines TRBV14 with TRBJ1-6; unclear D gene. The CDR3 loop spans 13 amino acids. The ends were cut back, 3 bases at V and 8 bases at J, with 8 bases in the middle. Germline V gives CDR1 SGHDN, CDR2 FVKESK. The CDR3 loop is CASSHALDSPLHF. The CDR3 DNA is TGTGCCAGCAGCCATGCCTTAGATTCACCCCTCCACTTT. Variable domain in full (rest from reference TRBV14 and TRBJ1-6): EAGVTQFPSHSVIEKGQTVTLRCDPISGHDNLYWYRRVMGKEIKFLLHFVKESKQDESGMPNNRFLAERTGGTYSTLKVQPAELEDSGVYFCASSHALDSPLHFGNGTRLTVT.

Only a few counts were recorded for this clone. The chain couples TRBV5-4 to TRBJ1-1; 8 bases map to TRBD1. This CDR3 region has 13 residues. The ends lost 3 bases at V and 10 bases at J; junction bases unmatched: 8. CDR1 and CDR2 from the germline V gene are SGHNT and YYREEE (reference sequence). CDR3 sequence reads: CASSSDRVAVAFF. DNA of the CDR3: TGTGCCAGCAGCTCGGACAGGGTGGCGGTAGCTTTCTTT.